This entry is about one T cell receptor beta chain. Generated by immunoSEQ multiplex PCR, the TCRdb table keeps only in-frame clones and is missing some. The sample has about 120,000 clones; roughly 80% are singletons. The ends were cut back, 5 bases at V and 8 bases at J, with 10 bases in the middle. Germline loops: CDR1 SEHNR, CDR2 FQNEAQ (reference sequence). This CDR3 is 13 amino acids long. The data originate from a study of blood T cell repertoires in COVID-19. Sample: peripheral blood. The chain combines TRBV7-9 with TRBJ1-6, with D tentatively TRBD1 (5 bases). The origin of this receptor is a man younger than 40 with acute or convalescent COVID-19. The CDR3 sequence is CASSMDTDSPLHF. CDR3 bases: TGTGCCAGCAGCATGGACACGGATTCACCCCTCCACTTT.